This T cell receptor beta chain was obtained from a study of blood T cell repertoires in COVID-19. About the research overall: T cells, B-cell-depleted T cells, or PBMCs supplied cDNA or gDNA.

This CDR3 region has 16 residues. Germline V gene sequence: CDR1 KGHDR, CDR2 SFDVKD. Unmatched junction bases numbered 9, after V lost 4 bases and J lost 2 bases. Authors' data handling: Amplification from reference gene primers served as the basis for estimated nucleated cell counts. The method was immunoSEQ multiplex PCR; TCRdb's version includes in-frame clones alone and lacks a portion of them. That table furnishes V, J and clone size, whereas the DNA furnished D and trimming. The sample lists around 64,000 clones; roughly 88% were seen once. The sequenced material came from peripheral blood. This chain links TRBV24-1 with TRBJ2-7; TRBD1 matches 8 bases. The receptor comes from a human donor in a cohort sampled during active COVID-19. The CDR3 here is CATSESTGGQAYEQYF. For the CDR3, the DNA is TGTGCCACCAGTGAAAGCACAGGGGGACAAGCCTACGAGCAGTACTTC.